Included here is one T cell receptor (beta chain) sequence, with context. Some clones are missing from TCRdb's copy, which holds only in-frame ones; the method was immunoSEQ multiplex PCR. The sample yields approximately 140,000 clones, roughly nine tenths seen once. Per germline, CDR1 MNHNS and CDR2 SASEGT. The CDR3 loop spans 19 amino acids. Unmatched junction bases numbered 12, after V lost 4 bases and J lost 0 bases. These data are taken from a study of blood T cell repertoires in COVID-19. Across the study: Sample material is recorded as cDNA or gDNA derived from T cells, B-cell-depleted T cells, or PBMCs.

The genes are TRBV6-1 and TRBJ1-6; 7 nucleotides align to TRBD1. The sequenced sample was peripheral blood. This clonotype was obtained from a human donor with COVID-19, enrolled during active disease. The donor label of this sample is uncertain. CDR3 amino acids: CASSVPGQQSSSYNSPLHF. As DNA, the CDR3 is TGTGCCAGCAGTGTCCCGGGACAGCAGAGCAGCTCCTATAATTCACCCCTCCACTTT.